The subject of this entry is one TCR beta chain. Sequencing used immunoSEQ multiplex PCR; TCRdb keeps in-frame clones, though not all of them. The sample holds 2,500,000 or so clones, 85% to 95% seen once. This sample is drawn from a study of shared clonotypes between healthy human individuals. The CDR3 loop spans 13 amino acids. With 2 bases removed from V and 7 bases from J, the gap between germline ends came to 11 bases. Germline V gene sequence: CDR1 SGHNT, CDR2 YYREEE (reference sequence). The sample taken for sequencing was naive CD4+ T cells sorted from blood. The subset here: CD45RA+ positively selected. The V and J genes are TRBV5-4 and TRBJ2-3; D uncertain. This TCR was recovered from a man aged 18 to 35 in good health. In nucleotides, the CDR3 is TGTGCCAGCAGCTTACTCGATACCTATACGCAGTATTTT. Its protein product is CASSLLDTYTQYF. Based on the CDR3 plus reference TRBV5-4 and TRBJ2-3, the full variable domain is ETGVTQSPTHLIKTRGQQVTLRCSSQSGHNTVSWYQQALGQGPQFIFQYYREEENGRGNFPPRFSGLQFPNYSSELNVNALELDDSALYLCASSLLDTYTQYFGPGTRLTVL.